Listed here are 24 T cell receptor beta chains from one sample, sequenced in a study of cytomegalovirus exposure and HLA in healthy donors. Primers: 60 Vbeta forward and 13 Jbeta reverse. Profiled with immunoSEQ multiplex PCR; TCRdb holds only in-frame clones, not every one. The sample contains fewer than 200,000 clones, roughly 76% of which appear only once. The sequenced sample was PBMCs. The receptors shown here come from a human donor in good health.

The CDR3 bases are TGTGCCAGCAGCCCGAGTAGCGACAATGAGCAGTTCTTC. Protein product: CASSPSSDNEQFF. The chain uses TRBV5-4 and TRBJ2-1; perhaps TRBD2 as D (5 bases). Germline V gives CDR1 SGHNT, CDR2 YYREEE (reference sequence). V was trimmed by 4 bases and J by 5 bases, leaving 10 bases between them. CDR3 length: 13 residues.

This sequence joins TRBV4-3 and TRBJ1-4; 8 bases agree with TRBD1. V was pared by 2 bases and J by 6 bases, with 8 bases of the junction left unmatched. This CDR3 is 16 amino acids long. Germline CDR1 LGHNA, CDR2 YSLEER. The CDR3 sequence: CASSQTRQGLYEKLFF. CDR3 DNA sequence: TGCGCCAGCAGCCAAACTCGACAGGGGTTGTATGAAAAACTGTTTTTT.

The chain is built from TRBV4-1 and TRBJ1-5; maybe TRBD1 (5 bases). The germline V gene has CDR1 MGHRA and CDR2 YSYEKL. V was cut by 4 bases and J by 6 bases, with 13 bases left in between. This CDR3 is built from 14 residues. CDR3 sequence (DNA): TGCGCCAGCAGCCCCCGCAGGGAGGCTCAGCCCCAGCATTTT. This codes for CASSPRREAQPQHF.

The chain recombines TRBV11-2 with TRBJ2-3, with TRBD2 identical over 10 bases. The CDR3 covers 15 residues. Losses at the gene ends were 5 bases for V and 4 bases for J; bases not matched to a gene: 6. Germline assignment: CDR1 SGHAT and CDR2 FQNNGV. The CDR3 DNA follows: TGTGCCAGCAGCCCCATAGCGGGGGGCGCAGATACGCAGTATTTT. Protein product: CASSPIAGGADTQYF.

The J gene is TRBJ1-1, the V gene TRBV19, with D maybe TRBD1 (5 bases). Trimming left V 1 base short and J 1 base short, with 10 bases between. From germline, CDR1 is LNHDA and CDR2 SQIVND (reference sequence). The CDR3 has 15 residues. CDR3 coding DNA: TGTGCCAGTAGTATAGTCCGCAGGGCGAACACTGAAGCTTTCTTT. As protein: CASSIVRRANTEAFF.

This chain links TRBV12-5 with TRBJ2-5; D perhaps matches TRBD2 (5 bases). This CDR3 comprises 12 residues. The V gene's germline CDR1 is LGHNT and CDR2 FRNRAP. The ends were cut back, 4 bases at V and 5 bases at J, with 8 bases in the middle. The CDR3 reads CASGSPGETQYF. In nucleotides, the CDR3 is TGTGCTAGTGGTTCCCCGGGGGAGACCCAGTACTTC.

This clone was counted between two and nine times. The V gene is TRBV4-1, the J gene TRBJ1-5, with TRBD1 as a possible D gene (6 bases). This CDR3 has 16 residues. V lost 0 bases, J lost 3 bases, and 12 bases lay in between. Germline V gives CDR1 MGHRA, CDR2 YSYEKL. CDR3 DNA sequence: TGCGCCAGCAGCCAAGATTCGGGGGGGGCCAATCAGCCCCAGCATTTT. Its translation is CASSQDSGGANQPQHF.

This clone appeared a single time. This sequence joins TRBV6-5 and TRBJ2-5, with 8 nucleotides matching TRBD1. Per germline, CDR1 MNHEY and CDR2 SVGAGI. V trimming: 4 bases; J trimming: 3 bases; junction bases outside the gene matches: 7. The CDR3 spans 15 residues. The CDR3, as DNA: TGTGCCAGCAGTTCCCCCGGACAGGGAGAAGAGACCCAGTACTTC. Residues: CASSSPGQGEETQYF.

This clone was seen only a few times. The chain joins TRBV6-5 to TRBJ2-7; TRBD1 aligns across 10 bases. CDR3 length: 13 residues. Germline V gives CDR1 MNHEY, CDR2 SVGAGI. The ends lost 5 bases at V and 6 bases at J; junction bases unmatched: 4. Here the CDR3 DNA reads TGTGCCAGCAGTGGGACAGGGGTTGGCGAGCAGTACTTC. Its translation is CASSGTGVGEQYF.

The chain employs TRBV5-4 and TRBJ1-1, with a tentative D call TRBD1 (5 bases). Germline CDR1 reads SGHNT; CDR2 reads YYREEE (reference sequence). V was pared by 0 bases and J by 1 base, with 16 bases between. The CDR3 totals 17 residues. The chain's CDR3 is CASSLANLRGKNTEAFF. Here the CDR3 DNA reads TGTGCCAGCAGCTTGGCCAACCTTCGGGGGAAGAACACTGAAGCTTTCTTT.

This clone has a handful of counts. V gene TRBV10-1 combines with J gene TRBJ2-1, with TRBD2 as a possible D gene (6 bases). Germline assignment: CDR1 WNHNN and CDR2 SYGVQD (reference sequence). Trimming removed 3 bases from V and 9 bases from J, with 9 bases in between. The length of the CDR3 is 12 residues. The CDR3 sequence is CASSDGGSEQFF. For the CDR3, the DNA is TGCGCCAGCAGTGATGGAGGGAGTGAGCAGTTCTTC.

In nucleotides, the CDR3 is TGTGCCAGCGGCTCGACAGGGGGAAATGAAAAACTGTTTTTT. Residues: CASGSTGGNEKLFF. This rearrangement joins TRBV6-6 to TRBJ1-4; 9 positions agree with TRBD1. Losses at the gene ends were 8 bases for V and 5 bases for J; bases not matched to a gene: 6. Per germline, CDR1 MNHNY and CDR2 SVGAGI (reference sequence). This CDR3 is built from 14 residues.

J is TRBJ2-3 and V is TRBV4-1; 7 nucleotides agree with TRBD1. This CDR3 spans 16 amino acids. V was pared by 4 bases and J by 1 base, with 8 bases of the junction left unmatched. Germline assignment: CDR1 MGHRA and CDR2 YSYEKL. The CDR3 loop is CASSLTFGQGTDTQYF. The CDR3 bases are TGCGCCAGCAGCCTGACCTTCGGACAGGGCACAGATACGCAGTATTTT.

This chain uses TRBV7-9 with TRBJ1-2, with TRBD1 matching 10 bases. Per the germline V gene, CDR1 is SEHNR and CDR2 is FQNEAQ (reference sequence). V trimming: 4 bases; J trimming: 4 bases; junction bases outside the gene matches: 9. The CDR3 runs to 16 residues. The CDR3 DNA follows: TGTGCCAGCAGCTCGCTTGACAGGGGGCTCCGCTATGGCTACACCTTC. Amino acid sequence: CASSSLDRGLRYGYTF.

The chain recombines TRBV12-5 with TRBJ1-1, with 8 bases fitting TRBD1. CDR3 size: 14 residues. CDR1 is LGHNT and CDR2 is FRNRAP in the germline V gene. With V trimmed by 9 bases and J by 6 bases, 12 bases remained unmatched. CDR3 protein: CARGAAGGVPEAFF. The CDR3 DNA is TGTGCTAGGGGAGCCGCAGGGGGCGTTCCTGAAGCTTTCTTT.

The V call is TRBV6-6, the J call TRBJ2-5; TRBD2 matches 7 bases. CDR1 MNHNY and CDR2 SVGAGI come from the germline V gene (reference sequence). This CDR3 region has 16 residues. With V trimmed by 4 bases and J by 0 bases, 8 bases remained unmatched. CDR3 loop: CASSWVGSGYQETQYF. In DNA form, the CDR3 reads TGTGCCAGCAGTTGGGTTGGTAGCGGGTACCAAGAGACCCAGTACTTC.

The V and J genes are TRBV7-2 and TRBJ1-2; 7 nucleotides line up with TRBD1. V shed 4 bases, J shed 3 bases, and the junction held 5 bases outside the gene matches. The V gene's germline CDR1 is SGHTA and CDR2 FQGNSA. The CDR3 extends over 14 amino acids. CDR3 DNA sequence: TGTGCCAGCAGCTACTTCCAGGGGGACTATGGCTACACCTTC. Encoded protein: CASSYFQGDYGYTF.

The V call is TRBV29-1, the J call TRBJ1-2, with no clear D. V was clipped by 4 bases and J by 2 bases, with 8 bases between them. This CDR3 spans 12 amino acids. Germline V CDR1 and CDR2: SQVTM, ANQGSEA. CDR3 protein: CSVGAGNYGYTF. The CDR3 DNA follows: TGCAGCGTTGGCGCGGGGAACTATGGCTACACCTTC.

The table lists this clone with a count of one. The chain employs TRBV7-3 and TRBJ1-2; D is perhaps TRBD1 (6 bases). V was cut by 2 bases and J by 2 bases, with 12 bases left in between. The CDR3 contains 15 residues. Germline CDR1 is SGHTA and CDR2 is FQGTGA. CDR3 coding DNA: TGTGCCAGCAGCTTAGCTCAAAGGGGGAACTATGGCTACACCTTC. The encoded protein is CASSLAQRGNYGYTF.

A single count supports this clone. The V and J genes are TRBV4-3 and TRBJ2-5; 7 bases fit TRBD1. Per germline, CDR1 LGHNA and CDR2 YSLEER. V trimming: 4 bases; J trimming: 4 bases; junction bases outside the gene matches: 9. The length of the CDR3 is 15 residues. The CDR3 DNA reads TGCGCCAGCAGCCTACACAACAGGGGTGCAGAGACCCAGTACTTC. This codes for CASSLHNRGAETQYF.

This clone was seen only a few times. This CDR3 is also generated by other DNA sequences in the sample. The rearrangement uses TRBV7-2 and TRBJ1-1; D unclear. The CDR3 extends over 15 amino acids. Germline CDR1 is SGHTA and CDR2 is FQGNSA. Trimming took off 0 bases at V and 0 bases at J, with 8 bases between the two ends. The CDR3 loop reads CASSLAPGMNTEAFF. For the CDR3, the DNA is TGTGCCAGCAGCTTAGCTCCGGGGATGAACACTGAAGCTTTCTTT.

CDR3 loop: CASSEAVKGQHSPLHF. The CDR3 bases are TGTGCCAGCAGTGAAGCTGTGAAGGGACAGCATTCACCCCTCCACTTT. The genes are TRBV2 and TRBJ1-6; the match to TRBD1 covers 7 bases. Per the germline V gene, CDR1 is SNHLY and CDR2 is FYNNEI. CDR3 length equals 16 residues. V dropped 0 bases and J dropped 8; count of bases not matched to a gene: 7.

CDR3 in amino acids: CASRQRLNPDTQYF. CDR3 DNA sequence: TGTGCCAGCAGACAGAGACTAAACCCAGATACGCAGTATTTT. The chain has TRBV2 and TRBJ2-3; tentatively, D is TRBD2 (5 bases). Germline V CDR1 and CDR2: SNHLY, FYNNEI. The V end lost 6 bases, the J end lost 4 bases, and 14 bases lay between the germline ends. The CDR3 totals 14 residues.

The chain couples TRBV19 to TRBJ2-7; D is ambiguous. The germline CDR1 and CDR2 sequences are LNHDA and SQIVND (reference sequence). Trimming pared 1 base from V and 3 bases from J, leaving 19 bases between. The CDR3 sequence is 17 residues long. The CDR3 loop reads CASSIAGVSQSFYEQYF. DNA for the CDR3: TGTGCCAGTAGTATAGCAGGCGTCAGCCAATCCTTCTACGAGCAGTACTTC.